The T cell receptor beta chain under discussion was sequenced for a study of CD8+CD57+ T cells in acquired aplastic anemia. Those patients picked for sequencing had displayed CD8+CD57+ cell expansion on flow cytometry. The germline CDR1 and CDR2 sequences are LNHDA and SQIVND (reference sequence). The V and J ends lost 6 bases and 5 bases, in that order; junction bases with no gene match: 9. CDR3 length equals 14 residues. TCR beta VDJ and CDR3 were profiled, and genomic DNA was the template. TCRdb independently ran MiXCR on the reads; one entry per CDR3 protein. This sample has 160,000 or so distinct CDR3 sequences, with around half found just once.

This receptor was identified in a human donor with aplastic anemia. The specimen sequenced was sorted CD4+, CD8+, or CD8+CD57+ T cells (not recorded which) from PBMCs. The chain carries TRBV19 and TRBJ1-1; 7 bases line up with TRBD1. CDR3 protein: CASSSRQGGTEAFF. The CDR3, as DNA: TGTGCCAGTAGCTCTCGACAGGGAGGGACTGAAGCTTTCTTT.